In its sample, the clone carrying this TCR beta chain was seen once. Its specificity is not known. The CDR3 contains 15 residues. V dropped 2 bases and J dropped 1 base, with 11 bases sitting between them. Germline lookup yields CDR1 LNHDA and CDR2 SQIVND (reference sequence). This specimen belongs to a study of vaccination effects on CD4 cells after COVID-19. Overall study: Researchers reported culturing over 1.5 million PBMC in each well, adding about 9.5 IU/ml IL-2 and 9 to 10 ug/ml peptides.

Profiled with immunoSEQ multiplex PCR; TCRdb holds only in-frame clones, not every one. In the table there are 40,000 or so clones, about four fifths of which are singletons. Culture proceeded for approximately nine days, and CD4+ T cells were then isolated. Previously uninfected by SARS-CoV-2, the vaccine recipients also showed negative nucleocapsid antibodies. Sequenced here: CD4+ T cells from PBMCs cultured without peptide, sampled before COVID-19 vaccination. The chain links TRBV19 to TRBJ1-1, with D maybe TRBD1 (6 bases). This sequence originates from a human donor who received a COVID-19 vaccine. CDR3 DNA sequence: TGTGCCAGTAGTATATCCGGAGGGGGGAACACTGAAGCTTTCTTT. Its protein is CASSISGGGNTEAFF. Using reference TRBV19 and TRBJ1-1 for the parts outside the CDR3, the full variable domain is DGGITQSPKYLFRKEGQNVTLSCEQNLNHDAMYWYRQDPGQGLRLIYYSQIVNDFQKGDIAEGYSVSREKKESFPLTVTSAQKNPTAFYLCASSISGGGNTEAFFGQGTRLTVV.